The 17 T cell receptor beta chains below were found in one sample sequenced in a study of tumor-infiltrating lymphocytes in oesophageal squamous cell carcinoma. TCRdb ran MiXCR on the PCR reads and lists one entry per CDR3 protein. The data contain 15,000 to 20,000 distinct CDR3 sequences, about 40% of them singletons. Sequenced: blood. These receptors were taken from a female donor with esophageal squamous cell carcinoma.

The J gene is TRBJ2-7, the V gene TRBV7-8, with 12 bases that match TRBD2. Germline values: CDR1 SGHVS, CDR2 FQNEAQ. The CDR3 has 15 amino acids. Losses at the gene ends were 8 bases for V and 3 bases for J; bases not matched to a gene: 8. The CDR3 DNA follows: TGTGCCAGCCGCAAGACTAGCGGGGGCGTCTACGAGCAGTACTTC. It translates to CASRKTSGGVYEQYF.

The rearrangement uses TRBV7-3 and TRBJ2-7, with TRBD2 matching over 11 bases. The V gene's germline CDR1 is SGHTA and CDR2 FQGTGA. With V trimmed by 5 bases and J by 7 bases, 10 bases remained unmatched. There are 15 residues in the CDR3. In DNA form, the CDR3 reads TGTGCCAGCAGCCCTCAACTTACTAGCGGGGGTGAGCAGTACTTC. Protein product: CASSPQLTSGGEQYF.

This sequence joins TRBV6-1 and TRBJ2-1, with a weak D call TRBD2 (5 bases). V was pared by 5 bases and J by 9 bases, with 14 bases between. This CDR3 region has 13 residues. CDR1 MNHNS and CDR2 SASEGT come from the germline V gene. The CDR3 region is CASSYIGGSEQFF. The CDR3 DNA follows: TGTGCCAGCAGTTATATTGGTGGGAGTGAGCAGTTCTTC.

This clonotype was counted a few times. The chain couples TRBV12-3 or TRBV12-4 to TRBJ2-4, with D unresolved. The J call is uncertain, as TRBJ2-5 better fits the DNA end. The CDR3 totals 14 residues. The CDR3 bases are TGTGCCAGCAGTTCCGAGGCTAATAGGGAGACCCAGTACTTC. As protein: CASSSEANRETQYF.

The V gene is TRBV6-1, the J gene TRBJ2-7; D gene ambiguous. This CDR3 is built from 13 residues. V was clipped by 1 base and J by 7 bases, with 11 bases between them. The germline V gene has CDR1 MNHNS and CDR2 SASEGT. The CDR3 region has the DNA TGTGCCAGCAGTGAAGATACAATTCGAGAGCAGTACTTC. Residues: CASSEDTIREQYF.

Turning to this clonotype: The missing conserved phenylalanine or tryptophan at the end of this CDR3 makes a read error likely. No DNA is shown, since the ends of the CDR3 on it are uncertain; the CDR3 is the one TCRdb lists. This sequence joins TRBV10-2 and TRBJ2-1; TRBD1, the D gene given by the table, was not confirmed from the DNA. Including both end residues, the CDR3 is 17 amino acids long. Germline lookup yields CDR1 WSHSY and CDR2 SAAADI. The CDR3 spells CASSKGTAINYGYTFGS.

About this clonotype itself: A much larger clone lies a single base off, so this may be a read error. The V and J genes are TRBV7-3 and TRBJ2-5; no clear D. The CDR3 contains 14 residues. The germline gives CDR1 SGHTA, CDR2 FQGTGA. The V end lost 3 bases, the J end lost 11 bases, and 19 bases lay between the germline ends. Here the CDR3 reads CASSLSDSNNEQYF. The CDR3, as DNA: TGTGCCAGCAGCTTGAGCGACTCAAACAATGAGCAGTACTTC.

The J gene is TRBJ1-2, the V gene TRBV20-1; no reliable D call. The germline V gene has CDR1 DFQATT and CDR2 SNEGSKA (reference sequence). V lost 2 bases and J 2 bases, leaving 9 bases between the germline ends. CDR3 size: 13 residues. CDR3 sequence reads: CSARRGYNYGYTF. CDR3 nucleotide sequence: TGCAGTGCTAGAAGAGGGTACAACTATGGCTACACCTTC.

This clonotype occurred a few times. The genes are TRBV7-3 and TRBJ1-1, with 9 positions matching TRBD1. The germline CDR1 and CDR2 sequences are SGHTA and FQGTGA. CDR3 length: 16 amino acids. Trimming cost V 2 bases and J 1 base; bases outside gene matches: 5. The CDR3 spells CASSLLGQGGNTEAFF. The CDR3 coding sequence is TGTGCCAGCAGCTTACTGGGACAGGGAGGGAACACTGAAGCTTTCTTT.

This clonotype was counted between two and nine times. This chain uses TRBV7-2 with TRBJ2-5, with unresolved D. CDR1 and CDR2 from the germline V gene are SGHTA and FQGNSA. The V end lost 1 base, the J end lost 4 bases, and 7 bases lay between the germline ends. This CDR3 spans 13 amino acids. The CDR3 loop reads CASSLVDRETQYF. The DNA of the CDR3 is TGTGCCAGCAGCTTAGTGGACCGAGAGACCCAGTACTTC.

This clonotype was recorded many times. V is TRBV15 and J is TRBJ2-1, with 11 nucleotides matching TRBD2. The V segment lost 1 base and the J segment 4 bases; nucleotides outside the gene matches: 3. This CDR3 is 16 amino acids long. Germline values: CDR1 LNHNV, CDR2 YYDKDF (reference sequence). The CDR3 reads CATSRVSGGEYNEQFF. The CDR3 bases are TGTGCCACCAGCAGAGTTAGCGGGGGGGAATACAATGAGCAGTTCTTC.

This clonotype is medium-sized in the sample. The rearrangement links TRBV7-3 to TRBJ1-5; 7 bases align to TRBD1. Germline V CDR1 and CDR2: SGHTA, FQGTGA. The CDR3 has 14 residues. V lost 5 bases, J lost 2 bases, and 3 bases stayed unmatched. CDR3 residues: CASSPGGRNQPQHF. CDR3 in DNA: TGTGCCAGCAGCCCAGGGGGACGCAATCAGCCCCAGCATTTT.

This clonotype was detected many times. The gene calls are TRBV10-3 and TRBJ2-6; D might be TRBD2 (6 bases). Per germline, CDR1 ENHRY and CDR2 SYGVKD. The ends were cut back, 3 bases at V and 1 base at J, with 13 bases in the middle. The CDR3 has 17 amino acids. DNA of the CDR3: TGTGCCATCAGTGACGGGAGACGAGAGTCTGGGGCCAACGTCCTGACTTTC. This sequence encodes CAISDGRRESGANVLTF.

This clonotype has ten or more counts. This chain joins TRBV12-3 or TRBV12-4 and TRBJ2-7; possible D gene TRBD2, 5 bases. The V end was cut by 4 bases, the J end by 3 bases, with 10 bases between. There are 13 residues in the CDR3. The CDR3 DNA reads as TGTGCCAGCAGTTACCAGGAGGTCTACGAGCAGTACTTC. This codes for CASSYQEVYEQYF.

The rearrangement uses TRBV6-4 and TRBJ2-7; no firm D call. Trimming left V 5 bases short and J 3 bases short, with 11 bases between. Per the germline V gene, CDR1 is MRHNA and CDR2 is SNTAGT. This CDR3 region has 13 residues. The CDR3 DNA is TGTGCCAGCAGTCTCGGACGGAACTACGAGCAGTACTTC. Amino acid sequence: CASSLGRNYEQYF.

The chain carries TRBV18 and TRBJ2-4, with 8 bases lining up with TRBD1. Germline V gene sequence: CDR1 KGHSH, CDR2 LQKENI. The J segment lost 1 base and the V segment lost 6 bases, leaving 11 bases of the junction unmatched. The CDR3 sequence is 17 residues long. The CDR3, as DNA: TGTGCCAGCTCGACACTGACAGGGGCGGGGGCCAAAAACATTCAGTACTTC. Encoded protein: CASSTLTGAGAKNIQYF.

This clonotype was picked up one time. The rearrangement uses TRBV7-9 and TRBJ2-3, with 10 bases matching TRBD1. V lost 2 bases and J lost 1; bases outside the gene matches: 3. The CDR3 loop spans 16 amino acids. Germline V gene lookup returns CDR1 SEHNR and CDR2 FQNEAQ (reference sequence). In nucleotides, the CDR3 is TGTGCCAGCAGCTTAACCGGGACAGGGGGCACAGATACGCAGTATTTT. It yields the protein CASSLTGTGGTDTQYF. The full variable domain, rest sourced from reference TRBV7-9 and TRBJ2-3, is DTGVSQNPRHKITKRGQNVTFRCDPISEHNRLYWYRQTLGQGPEFLTYFQNEAQLEKSRLLSDRFSAERPKGSFSTLEIQRTEQGDSAMYLCASSLTGTGGTDTQYFGPGTRLTVL.